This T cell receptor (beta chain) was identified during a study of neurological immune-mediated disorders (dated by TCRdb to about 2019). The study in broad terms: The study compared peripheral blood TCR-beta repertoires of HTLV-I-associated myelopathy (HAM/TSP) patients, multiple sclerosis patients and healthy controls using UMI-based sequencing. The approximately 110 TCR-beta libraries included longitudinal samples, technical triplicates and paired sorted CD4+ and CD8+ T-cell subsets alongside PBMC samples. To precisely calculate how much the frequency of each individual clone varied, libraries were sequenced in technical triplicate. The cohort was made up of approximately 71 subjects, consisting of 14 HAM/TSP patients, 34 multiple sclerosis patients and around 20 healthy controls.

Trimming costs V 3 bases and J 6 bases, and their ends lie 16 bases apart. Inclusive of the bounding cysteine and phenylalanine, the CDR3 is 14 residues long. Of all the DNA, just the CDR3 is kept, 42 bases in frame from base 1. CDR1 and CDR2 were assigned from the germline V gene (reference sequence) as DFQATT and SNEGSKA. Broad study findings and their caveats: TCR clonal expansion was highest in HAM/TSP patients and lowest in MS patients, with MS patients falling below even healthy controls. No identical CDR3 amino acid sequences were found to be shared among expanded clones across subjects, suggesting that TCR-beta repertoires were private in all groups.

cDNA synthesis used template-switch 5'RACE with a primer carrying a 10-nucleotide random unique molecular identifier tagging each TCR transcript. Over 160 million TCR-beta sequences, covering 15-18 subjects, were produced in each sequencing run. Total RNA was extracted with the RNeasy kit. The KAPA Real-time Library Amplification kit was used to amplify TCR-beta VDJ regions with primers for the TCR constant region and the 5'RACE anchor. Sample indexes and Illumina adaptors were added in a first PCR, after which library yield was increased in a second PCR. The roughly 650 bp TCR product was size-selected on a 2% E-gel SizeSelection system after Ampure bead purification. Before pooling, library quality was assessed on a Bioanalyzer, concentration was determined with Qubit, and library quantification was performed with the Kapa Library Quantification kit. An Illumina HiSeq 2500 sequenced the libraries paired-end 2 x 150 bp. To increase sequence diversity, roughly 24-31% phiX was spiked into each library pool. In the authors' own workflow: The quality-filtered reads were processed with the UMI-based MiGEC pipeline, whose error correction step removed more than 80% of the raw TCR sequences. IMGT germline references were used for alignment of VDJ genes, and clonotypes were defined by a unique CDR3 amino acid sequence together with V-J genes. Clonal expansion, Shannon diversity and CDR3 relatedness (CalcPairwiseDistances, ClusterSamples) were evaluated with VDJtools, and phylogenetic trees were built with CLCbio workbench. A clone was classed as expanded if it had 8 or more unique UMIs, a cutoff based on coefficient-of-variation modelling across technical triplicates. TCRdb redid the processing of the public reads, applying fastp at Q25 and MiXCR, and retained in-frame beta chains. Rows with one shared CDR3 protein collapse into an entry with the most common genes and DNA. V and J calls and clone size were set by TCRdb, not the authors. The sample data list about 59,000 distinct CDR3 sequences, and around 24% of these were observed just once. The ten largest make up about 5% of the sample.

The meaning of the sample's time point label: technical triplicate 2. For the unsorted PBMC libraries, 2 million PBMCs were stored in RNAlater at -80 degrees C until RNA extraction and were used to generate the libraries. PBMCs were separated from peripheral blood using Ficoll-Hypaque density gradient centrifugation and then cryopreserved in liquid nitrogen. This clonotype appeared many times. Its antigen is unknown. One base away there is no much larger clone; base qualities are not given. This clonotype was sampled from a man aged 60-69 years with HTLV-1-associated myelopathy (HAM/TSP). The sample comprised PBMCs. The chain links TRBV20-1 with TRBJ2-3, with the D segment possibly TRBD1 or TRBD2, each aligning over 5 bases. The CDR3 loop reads CSARGPGPGDTQYF. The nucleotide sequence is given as TGCAGTGCTAGGGGACCGGGGCCAGGCGATACGCAGTATTTT.